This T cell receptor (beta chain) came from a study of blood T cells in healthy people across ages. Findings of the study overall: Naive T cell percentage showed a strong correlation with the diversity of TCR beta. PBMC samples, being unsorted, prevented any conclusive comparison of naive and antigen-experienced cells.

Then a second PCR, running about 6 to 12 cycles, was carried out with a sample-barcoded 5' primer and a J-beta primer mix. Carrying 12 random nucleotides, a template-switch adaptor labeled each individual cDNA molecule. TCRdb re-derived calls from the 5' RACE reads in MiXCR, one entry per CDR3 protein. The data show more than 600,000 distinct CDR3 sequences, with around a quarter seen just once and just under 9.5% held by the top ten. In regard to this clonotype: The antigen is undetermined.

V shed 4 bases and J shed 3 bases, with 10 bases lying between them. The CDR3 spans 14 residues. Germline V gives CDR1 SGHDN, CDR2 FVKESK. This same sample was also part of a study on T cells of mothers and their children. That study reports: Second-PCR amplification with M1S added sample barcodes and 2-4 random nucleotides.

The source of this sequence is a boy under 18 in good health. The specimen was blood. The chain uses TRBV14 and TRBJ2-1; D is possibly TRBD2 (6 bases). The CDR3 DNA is TGTGCCAGCAGCCCCCGGGGGTACTACAATGAGCAGTTCTTC. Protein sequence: CASSPRGYYNEQFF.